This T cell receptor (beta chain) was sequenced for a study of T cells in Graves' hyperthyroidism and ophthalmopathy (dated by TCRdb to the late 2010s). In terms of the full investigation: Peripheral blood was sampled at the time of initial diagnosis, prior to any treatment. In several Graves' hyperthyroidism patients, the study also compared T-cell repertoires from thyroid tissue with T-cell repertoires from blood. TCR V-J signatures able to tell the groups apart were searched for in a discovery cohort of 100 or so patients, of whom about 40 had Graves' ophthalmopathy and 55 to 60 had stable Graves' hyperthyroidism. The 100 or so discovery patients were randomly split 7:3 into training and test sets. After sampling, hyperthyroidism patients received methimazole starting at 30 mg daily, and ophthalmopathy patients received high-dose intravenous methylprednisolone. According to the paper, TCR Vbeta CDR3 sequencing was carried out on approximately 140 peripheral blood samples, which came from 40 to 45 ophthalmopathy, 75 or so hyperthyroidism and about 17 progressor patients. An independent validation cohort of about 20 hyperthyroidism patients and over 15 patients who later progressed to ophthalmopathy tested prospective prediction of ophthalmopathy. What the authors observed across the whole study: Ophthalmopathy was separated from stable hyperthyroidism by a 13 V-J signature model, with 85% to 90% sensitivity and roughly 81% specificity obtained in cross-validation and 80%/75% obtained in testing. During validation, the model predicted progression to ophthalmopathy a median of around 7 months ahead of onset, with more than 55% sensitivity and 72.22% specificity. Most expanded thyroid clonotypes (frequency above 0.001) were also found in blood, which suggests that blood repertoires may mirror thyroid immune responses. Sample size was not statistically predetermined, and investigators were not blinded to group allocation.

Amplification of TCR beta CDR3 regions was carried out from RNA transcripts. The first round of RT-PCR for the TCR CDR3 was performed with the HTBI primer set and the Qiagen OneStep RT-PCR kit. A second multiplex PCR round built the libraries, followed by size selection and purification. Paired-end sequencing of the libraries was performed with 100 bp reads on an Illumina HiSeq2000. In the original analysis: Raw data were processed with SOAPnuke, discarding reads with adapters, uncalled bases, mean Phred below 15, or no exact constant-primer or identifier match. COPE v1.2.5 was used to merge the high-quality paired reads, and each unique nucleotide sequence was defined as a clonotype. MiTCR v1.1 was used to align the clonotypes against IMGT TRBV, TRBD and TRBJ reference segments. The analysis included only V-J combinations with a frequency above 0.0001, which together covered 99% to 99.2% of the repertoires. A TCS score was defined as the ratio of F50 (clonal expansion) to E x V (chaos), with BLOSUM62-based TCRdist applied between CDR3 peptides within each V-J. Welch's t-statistics and random forest reduced roughly 540 V-J features to roughly 13, which were used in a naive Bayes classifier (R e1071). The public sequencing data were trimmed at Q25 with fastp and processed into clonotypes with MiXCR by TCRdb, which kept only in-frame beta chains. One record per CDR3 amino acid sequence lists the most common genes and DNA. The V and J calls come from TCRdb's annotation, not from the publication. In all, the sample holds approximately 400,000 distinct CDR3 sequences, and roughly 15% of those were seen once. About 19% of the sample rests with the top ten.

V gives up 0 bases and J gives up 4 bases, and the segment between their germline ends measures 3 bases. The CDR3 covers 12 residues, taking in both the cysteine and the phenylalanine. Only the CDR3 DNA stays, 36 bases, in frame from base 1. At least ten counts were recorded for this clonotype. Its antigen is unknown. No qualities accompany the bases; no much larger clone lies one base away. Ophthalmopathy patients had moderately to severely active disease, with a Clinical Activity Score of 3 or more, a NOSPECS grade of 4 or more, and a disease duration of less than 3 months. Patients with uncontrolled infections, other autoimmune diseases, pregnancy or lactation were excluded. Diagnoses relied on clinical symptoms, serum thyroxine and TRAb, thyroid ultrasound and orbital computed tomography. PBMCs were isolated from about 9.1 ml of fresh peripheral blood by Ficoll-Paque density gradient centrifugation. Trizol reagent was used to extract total RNA, and RNA quality was then checked on an Agilent 2100 Bioanalyzer.

The rearrangement joined TRBV12-3 or TRBV12-4 to TRBJ1-2; the D gene is not confidently resolved. The TCR comes from a woman in her twenties or thirties with Graves' ophthalmopathy. Material for sequencing was blood. The CDR3 corresponds to CASSLAPYGYTF. The DNA sequence is given as TGTGCCAGCAGTTTAGCCCCCTATGGCTACACCTTC.